Presented here are 24 T cell receptor beta chains from one specimen sequenced in a study of tumor and adjacent non-tumor tissue in lung cancer. A modified ARM-PCR protocol with three rounds of nested PCR amplified TCRbeta. MiXCR was run by TCRdb on the multiplex PCR reads, yielding one entry per CDR3 protein. Of some 100,000 distinct CDR3 sequences listed, 75% to 90% are singletons. This sample's RNA came from whole unsorted tissue. Distant lung tissue was collected more than 3 cm away from the tumor edge. The sample taken for sequencing was distant non-tumor lung tissue. All receptors derive from a man aged 60-69 years with small cell lung cancer.

A word on this clonotype: An end of the junction differs from the germline gene, which may be a read error. The gene calls are TRBV11-2 and TRBJ2-3; D could derive from TRBD1 or TRBD2 (6 bases each). Germline V gene sequence: CDR1 SGHAT, CDR2 FQNNGV. This CDR3 spans 15 amino acids. The CDR3 sequence is CASSSGAIAGHTQYF. The CDR3 coding sequence is TGTGCCAGCAGCTCCGGAGCGATTGCGGGACACACGCAATATTTT.

This clonotype was seen only once. One end of the junction varies from germline; a read error may be responsible. This chain joins TRBV11-2 and TRBJ2-7; D is undetermined. Germline V lookup: CDR1 SGHAT, CDR2 FQNNGV. This CDR3 is built from 13 residues. The CDR3 loop is CASSLGLTYERYF. The DNA for the CDR3 is TGTGCCAGCAGCTTAGGATTGACCTACGAGCGGTACTTC.

The chain employs TRBV5-1 and TRBJ2-7; D may be TRBD1 (5 bases). CDR1 and CDR2 (germline): SGHRS, YFSETQ. The length of the CDR3 is 18 residues. V lost 3 bases and J lost 0, with 22 bases in between. Here the CDR3 DNA reads TGCGCCAGCAGCTGGAATCCGGCGACAGTGGTCTTCTCCTACGAGCAGTACTTC. Its translation is CASSWNPATVVFSYEQYF.

Note on this clonotype: Likely a read error: the CDR3 ends without its conserved phenylalanine or tryptophan. The genes are TRBV5-6 and TRBJ2-7; the D is unclear. The CDR3 loop spans 13 amino acids. Germline lookup yields CDR1 SGHDT and CDR2 YYEEEE. The CDR3 loop is CANSRAPNHEQYI. CDR3 nucleotides: TGTGCCAACAGCCGGGCCCCTAATCACGAGCAGTACATC.

This clonotype was seen many times. The rearrangement links TRBV30 to TRBJ2-7; D perhaps matches TRBD2 (7 bases). The CDR3 is 12 amino acids. Germline loops: CDR1 GTSNPN, CDR2 SVGIG (reference sequence). Trimming removed 4 bases at V and 5 bases at J, with 12 bases between. This chain's CDR3 is CAWNWGGHEQYF. The CDR3 DNA follows: TGTGCCTGGAACTGGGGGGGCCACGAGCAGTACTTC.

Concerning this clonotype: It may be a read error: a sequence one base away is much more abundant. The V and J genes are TRBV20-1 and TRBJ2-5; TRBD2 matches 7 bases. Germline loops: CDR1 DFQATT, CDR2 SNEGSKA (reference sequence). The CDR3 spans 15 residues. DNA of the CDR3: TGCGGTGCCGTAACCCGGGGGAGGGTCCAAGAGACCCAGTACTTC. Residues: CGAVTRGRVQETQYF.

A note on this clonotype: The conserved phenylalanine or tryptophan normally closing the CDR3 is absent here, so this likely arose from a read error. The rearrangement joins TRBV30 to TRBJ2-3; tentatively, D is TRBD2 (6 bases). This CDR3 has 13 amino acids. Germline loops: CDR1 GTSNPN, CDR2 SVGIG (reference sequence). Here the CDR3 DNA reads TGCGTCTGGAGGGATGGAAGGACTGATACGCAGTATCTT. It codes for CVWRDGRTDTQYL.

As regards this clonotype: A read error may account for a junction end that differs from germline. The CDR3 DNA reads as TGTGCCAGCAGTACTTTGACACCCTACAATGAGCTGTTCTTC. Translated, it gives CASSTLTPYNELFF. This sequence joins TRBV12-3 or TRBV12-4 and TRBJ2-1; D unclear. This CDR3 contains 14 residues.

On this clonotype itself: Mismatch with germline at one junction end may stem from a read error. V and J are TRBV6-6 and TRBJ2-7; 8 nucleotides match TRBD1. Germline V gene lookup returns CDR1 MNHNY and CDR2 SVGAGI (reference sequence). This CDR3 is built from 15 residues. CDR3 loop: CDSSWAGGDLDEQYF. As DNA, the CDR3 is TGTGACAGCAGTTGGGCAGGGGGCGATCTCGACGAGCAATACTTC.

To note about this clonotype: A clone one base away is much larger, so this may be a read error. The chain has TRBV30 and TRBJ2-5, with 7 bases fitting TRBD2. The CDR3 totals 19 residues. Germline V CDR1 and CDR2: GTSNPN, SVGIG (reference sequence). Trimming took 0 bases from V and 5 from J; bases not matched to a gene: 21. CDR3 DNA: TGTGCCTGGAGTGTACTAGCCAGTGCCGAACGGGAGGCGTTGGAGACCCAGTACTTC. Translating gives CAWSVLASAEREALETQYF.

A remark on this clonotype: Germline and junction disagree at one end, which may indicate a read error. The chain uses TRBV2 and TRBJ2-1; 8 nucleotides agree with TRBD2. The CDR3 is 15 amino acids. CDR1 and CDR2 (germline): SNHLY, FYNNEI. In DNA, the CDR3 is TGTGCCAGCAGTGTACTAGCGGAAGTGGGTAATGAGCAGTTCTTT. This gives the protein CASSVLAEVGNEQFF.

As to this clonotype: Likely a read error: the CDR3 ends without its conserved phenylalanine or tryptophan. This chain links TRBV7-9 with TRBJ2-5; 10 positions match TRBD2. V shed 5 bases and J 3 bases; nucleotides not matched to a gene: 12. The CDR3 has 17 residues. In germline, CDR1 is SEHNR, CDR2 FQNEAQ (reference sequence). CDR3 amino acids: CASSPGLAFGVKETQYI. For the CDR3, the DNA is TGTGCCAGCAGCCCGGGACTAGCGTTTGGGGTGAAAGAGACCCAGTACATC.

In the case of this clonotype: An end of the junction does not agree with germline; a read error may underlie this. V usage is TRBV4-1 and J usage is TRBJ2-2, with a weak D call TRBD1 (7 bases). Per the germline V gene, CDR1 is MGHRA and CDR2 is YSYEKL. CDR3 length: 15 residues. As DNA, the CDR3 is TGTGCCAGTAGCAGCAGGGGGGCCTATATCGGGGAGCTGTATTTT. Translated, it gives CASSSRGAYIGELYF.

A word on this clonotype: An end of the junction does not agree with germline; a read error may underlie this. The chain joins TRBV28 to TRBJ2-3; the D call may be TRBD1 or TRBD2 (5 bases each). The CDR3 totals 16 residues. CDR1 is MDHEN, CDR2 SYDVKM, per germline. The DNA for the CDR3 is TGTGCCTGCAGCTCCGAAGGGGAGAATGTGCCAGATACGCAATATTTT. Amino acid sequence: CACSSEGENVPDTQYF.

Ten or more counts support this clonotype. J is TRBJ1-2 and V is TRBV6-6, with no clear D. Germline CDR1 reads MNHNY; CDR2 reads SVGAGI (reference sequence). The V and J ends lost 6 bases and 7 bases respectively, with 6 bases between them. The CDR3 extends over 10 amino acids. Here the CDR3 reads CASSLVGYTF. The CDR3 bases are TGTGCCAGCAGCCTCGTTGGCTACACCTTC.

This rearrangement joins TRBV12-3 or TRBV12-4 to TRBJ1-2; D ambiguous. This CDR3 has 12 residues. V lost 7 bases to trimming and J lost 3 bases, with 9 bases between them. CDR3 region: CASNFDDYGYTF. DNA for the CDR3: TGTGCCAGCAATTTTGATGACTATGGCTACACCTTC.

This chain joins TRBV12-5 and TRBJ2-7, with D hard to call. The CDR3 totals 12 residues. V was trimmed by 8 bases and J by 6 bases, leaving 14 bases between them. From germline, CDR1 is LGHNT and CDR2 FRNRAP. The CDR3 DNA follows: TGTGCTAGTTGTCACCCTCGGAGCGAGCAGTACTTC. Translating gives CASCHPRSEQYF.

Details on this clonotype: Since no conserved phenylalanine or tryptophan closes the CDR3, a read error is the likely cause. The CDR3 sequence is CASRGTGDTGELFL. CDR3 nucleotide sequence: TGTGCCAGCCGCGGGACAGGGGACACAGGGGAGCTGTTTTTA. The rearrangement uses TRBV11-2 and TRBJ2-2, with 10 bases fitting TRBD1. Germline lookup yields CDR1 SGHAT and CDR2 FQNNGV. This CDR3 contains 14 residues.

This clonotype showed up many times. The chain uses TRBV6-6 and TRBJ2-7, with TRBD2 matching over 12 bases. The V and J ends lost 8 bases and 0 bases, in that order; junction bases with no gene match: 8. The CDR3 consists of 16 residues. In germline, CDR1 is MNHNY, CDR2 SVGAGI (reference sequence). The CDR3 sequence is CASRQLAGGSSYEQYF. The CDR3 DNA sequence: TGTGCCAGCCGGCAGCTAGCGGGAGGGAGCTCCTACGAGCAGTACTTC.

On this clonotype: The junction and the germline gene differ at one end; a read error may be behind it. V gene TRBV2 combines with J gene TRBJ2-7; D perhaps matches TRBD2 (5 bases). From germline, CDR1 is SNHLY and CDR2 FYNNEI. The CDR3 consists of 11 residues. DNA for the CDR3: TGTACCAGCAGACCGGACTCTGAGCAGTACTTC. Its translation: CTSRPDSEQYF.

This clonotype was counted once. The junction shows a germline mismatch at one end, possibly a read error. The V gene is TRBV11-2, the J gene TRBJ1-1; TRBD1 agrees at 8 bases. The CDR3 consists of 15 residues. Germline V gene data show CDR1 as SGHAT and CDR2 as FQNNGV. This CDR3 reads CTSSLVTGGYTETFF. The CDR3 DNA is TGTACCAGCAGCTTAGTAACAGGGGGGTACACTGAAACTTTCTTT.

With regard to this clonotype: Just one base apart from a much larger clone, this may be a read error. J is TRBJ2-2 and V is TRBV7-9; possibly TRBD2 for D (6 bases). This CDR3 spans 15 amino acids. Germline V gene sequence: CDR1 SEHNR, CDR2 FQNEAQ (reference sequence). The chain's CDR3 is CASSFPAGLTGQLFF. The CDR3 DNA reads as TGTGCCAGCAGCTTTCCGGCGGGACTCACCGGGCAGCTGTTTTTT.

In the case of this clonotype: The junction and the germline gene differ at one end; a read error may be behind it. The CDR3 DNA reads as TGTGCCAGCAGTTACTCGACCATGCTGAACGCTGAAGCTTTCTTT. It is translated as CASSYSTMLNAEAFF. The chain employs TRBV6-5 and TRBJ1-1; D not resolved. Germline-derived CDR1 and CDR2 are MNHEY and SVGAGI. This CDR3 is built from 15 residues.

For this clonotype: Compared with germline, one end of the junction differs, possibly owing to a read error. V usage is TRBV6-1 and J usage is TRBJ2-1, with 10 bases identical to TRBD2. The germline V gene encodes CDR1 MNHNS and CDR2 SASEGT. The CDR3 is 15 amino acids. This CDR3 is CASSGSGGAYNEQFF. CDR3 bases: TGTGCCAGCAGTGGGAGCGGGGGGGCATACAATGAGCAATTCTTC.